This entry is about one TCR beta chain. As yet, its antigen is unknown. The assay was immunoSEQ multiplex PCR, and TCRdb's table has in-frame clones only and misses some. Altogether about 29,000 clones are present, about 88% being singletons, with the ten largest covering over 7.5%. Using positive magnetic bead selection on an AutoMACS, CD4+ and CD8+ cells were isolated, after which their purity was checked by flow cytometry. The data stem from a study of somatic mutations in cytotoxic T cells in rheumatoid arthritis. The CDR3 is made up of 16 amino acids. Germline V gene sequence: CDR1 SQVTM, CDR2 ANQGSEA. Broader study findings: Age was associated with higher CD8+ clonality in rheumatoid arthritis patients, not in healthy controls. Per patient, the largest CD8+ clone was found to exceed 20% of CD8+ cells in about an eighth of the roughly 60 cases. CD8+ T-cell clonality did not differ significantly between rheumatoid arthritis patients and age-matched healthy controls.

The sample consisted of CD8+ T cells sorted from blood. This chain connects TRBV29-1 to TRBJ1-5; D gene unclear. This TCR was recovered from an adult with rheumatoid arthritis. Here the CDR3 reads CSQRYQNHHSNQPQHF. The DNA for the CDR3 is TGCAGTCAGCGTTATCAGAATCACCATAGCAATCAGCCCCAGCATTTT. The full variable domain, rest sourced from reference TRBV29-1 and TRBJ1-5, is SAVISQKPSRDICQRGTSLTIQCQVDSQVTMMFWYRQQPGQSLTLIATANQGSEATYESGFVIDKFPISRPNLTFSTLTVSNMSPEDSSIYLCSQRYQNHHSNQPQHFGDGTRLSIL.